Each of the 22 T cell receptor beta chains below was sequenced from the same sample in a study of T-cell memory formation after mild COVID-19. TCRdb analysed the 5' RACE reads with MiXCR anew, one entry per CDR3 protein. The sample includes roughly 400,000 distinct CDR3 sequences, about a sixth of them seen just once. The specimen sequenced was PBMCs or a T cell subset sorted from them (not recorded which). All receptors come from a man aged 18 to 30 who had mild COVID-19 (a few samples of this study predate the infection). Cell type and time point are not known.

This clonotype was detected only a few times. CDR3 sequence: CATSDGGGSGGWGTDTQYF. The CDR3 bases are TGTGCCACCAGTGATGGGGGAGGTAGCGGAGGCTGGGGCACAGATACGCAGTATTTT. This chain connects TRBV24-1 to TRBJ2-3; a possible D gene is TRBD2 (6 bases). The germline gives CDR1 KGHDR, CDR2 SFDVKD. V lost 3 bases and J lost 1, with 22 bases in between. The CDR3 runs 19 residues.

Only a few counts were recorded for this clonotype. The chain employs TRBV28 and TRBJ1-2; 10 bases map to TRBD1. This CDR3 has 12 residues. Looked up from germline, CDR1 is MDHEN and CDR2 is SYDVKM. The V and J ends lost 11 bases and 5 bases, in that order; junction bases with no gene match: 5. DNA of the CDR3: TGTGCCGGACAGGGACAGGGGTATGGCTACACCTTC. Its protein product is CAGQGQGYGYTF.

CDR3 bases: TGTGCCAGCAGCCAGCTCTATGGCTACACCTTC. Its protein is CASSQLYGYTF. The rearrangement links TRBV7-2 to TRBJ1-2; D is uncertain. V lost 5 bases and J lost 4, with 5 bases in between. Germline lookup yields CDR1 SGHTA and CDR2 FQGNSA. The CDR3 has 11 amino acids.

CDR3 sequence (DNA): TGTGCCACCAGCAGAGATCTAGGTCCCTCCAAATCCCTCCACTTT. It yields the protein CATSRDLGPSKSLHF. The rearrangement uses TRBV15 and TRBJ1-6; no clear D gene. The CDR3 sequence is 15 residues long. CDR1 and CDR2 from the germline V gene are LNHNV and YYDKDF (reference sequence). The V end was cut by 0 bases, the J end by 14 bases, with 17 bases between.

This clonotype was counted between two and nine times. The chain couples TRBV9 to TRBJ2-7, with 10 nucleotides matching TRBD1. The CDR3 covers 15 residues. J lost 6 bases, V lost 3 bases, and 9 bases had no gene match. Germline-derived CDR1 and CDR2 are SGDLS and YYNGEE. Written as DNA, the CDR3 is TGTGCCAGCAGCGCCCGGGACAGGGGAACAGTCGAGCAGTACTTC. It is translated as CASSARDRGTVEQYF.

This clonotype was seen many times. The chain has TRBV7-9 and TRBJ1-1; 8 bases are shared with TRBD1. V gave up 5 bases and J gave up 5 bases; unmatched junction bases: 7. Per germline, CDR1 SEHNR and CDR2 FQNEAQ (reference sequence). CDR3 length equals 14 residues. CDR3 nucleotides: TGTGCCAGCAGCCTCGTACAGGGGGGGACTGAAGCTTTCTTT. It yields the protein CASSLVQGGTEAFF.

This clonotype turned up a few times. This chain connects TRBV7-9 to TRBJ2-2; no clear D gene. The CDR3 has 12 residues. From germline, CDR1 is SEHNR and CDR2 FQNEAQ (reference sequence). Trimming removed 8 bases at V and 6 bases at J, with 10 bases between. The CDR3 DNA sequence: TGTGCCAGCGGATCGAAGGCCGGGGAGCTGTTTTTT. It specifies CASGSKAGELFF.

This clonotype has only a few counts. The genes are TRBV7-9 and TRBJ2-7; no clear D. Germline V lookup: CDR1 SEHNR, CDR2 FQNEAQ (reference sequence). Trimming removed 4 bases from V and 0 bases from J, with 10 bases in between. There are 14 residues in the CDR3. DNA of the CDR3: TGTGCCAGCAGCTCGACATTGAGCTCCTACGAGCAGTACTTC. It translates to CASSSTLSSYEQYF.

Many counts were recorded for this clonotype. The V call is TRBV20-1, the J call TRBJ1-2; no clear D gene. Germline V gene data show CDR1 as DFQATT and CDR2 as SNEGSKA (reference sequence). This CDR3 has 17 amino acids. Trimming took 0 bases from V and 0 from J, leaving 17 bases between them. The chain's CDR3 is CSARDRTIPLANYGYTF. The CDR3, as DNA: TGCAGTGCTAGAGATCGGACCATACCCCTTGCTAACTATGGCTACACCTTC.

This clonotype has a handful of counts. The V gene is TRBV6-5, the J gene TRBJ1-2; TRBD1 is a possible D gene (6 bases). V was clipped by 2 bases and J by 4 bases, with 14 bases between them. Germline CDR1 reads MNHEY; CDR2 reads SVGAGI. This CDR3 has 15 residues. Here the CDR3 DNA reads TGTGCCAGCAGTTACGGACACCGGGACACCTATGGCTACACCTTC. Amino acid sequence: CASSYGHRDTYGYTF.

This clonotype was detected only a few times. The chain joins TRBV9 to TRBJ2-2, with 7 nucleotides matching TRBD2. Germline V gene data show CDR1 as SGDLS and CDR2 as YYNGEE. The CDR3 totals 16 residues. V was pared by 0 bases and J by 6 bases, with 8 bases of the junction left unmatched. The DNA for the CDR3 is TGTGCCAGCAGCGTAGCCCCCTTCGGACTAGCCGGGGAGCTGTTTTTT. This encodes CASSVAPFGLAGELFF.

The chain combines TRBV4-1 with TRBJ2-3; D gene unclear. Germline V gene data show CDR1 as MGHRA and CDR2 as YSYEKL. The CDR3 has 13 residues. V gave up 3 bases and J gave up 6 bases, with 10 bases separating them. CDR3 DNA: TGCGCCAGCAGCCAGACCATGAGGGATACGCAGTATTTT. It codes for CASSQTMRDTQYF.

There are many counts of this clonotype. This sequence joins TRBV15 and TRBJ2-3; D not resolved. Trimming shortened V by 1 base and J by 2 bases, and 7 bases separated the two germline ends. The CDR3 loop spans 14 amino acids. The V gene's germline CDR1 is LNHNV and CDR2 YYDKDF (reference sequence). Here the CDR3 reads CATSRAVTTDTQYF. The DNA of the CDR3 is TGTGCCACCAGCAGAGCGGTGACCACAGATACGCAGTATTTT.

This clonotype was detected a few times. The V and J genes are TRBV5-1 and TRBJ1-2, with D possibly being TRBD1 (5 bases). This CDR3 has 13 amino acids. V lost 5 bases, J lost 1 base, and 9 bases lay in between. Germline-derived CDR1 and CDR2 are SGHRS and YFSETQ. The CDR3 spells CASSGALNYGYTF. The CDR3 DNA reads as TGCGCCAGCAGTGGGGCACTTAACTATGGCTACACCTTC.

This clonotype was detected ten times or more. The chain carries TRBV5-1 and TRBJ2-5; TRBD2 aligns across 10 bases. J lost 5 bases, V lost 2 bases, and 12 bases had no gene match. Germline lookup yields CDR1 SGHRS and CDR2 YFSETQ. The CDR3 runs to 17 residues. The CDR3 coding sequence is TGCGCCAGCAGCTTAACCTTACTAGCGGGGACTCGTGAGACCCAGTACTTC. It is translated as CASSLTLLAGTRETQYF.

The chain employs TRBV11-2 and TRBJ1-1, with 9 positions matching TRBD1. Germline V CDR1 and CDR2: SGHAT, FQNNGV. This CDR3 region has 14 residues. V shed 5 bases, J shed 12 bases, and the junction held 13 bases outside the gene matches. The CDR3 reads CASSQQGADSRSFF. Here the CDR3 DNA reads TGTGCCAGCAGCCAACAGGGGGCGGACAGCCGGTCTTTCTTT.

The chain employs TRBV15 and TRBJ1-5; 7 bases are a match to TRBD1. The V segment lost 5 bases and the J segment 7 bases; nucleotides outside the gene matches: 8. The CDR3 covers 14 residues. CDR1 and CDR2 (germline): LNHNV, YYDKDF (reference sequence). This chain's CDR3 is CATSSRQGIQPQHF. DNA of the CDR3: TGTGCCACCAGCTCAAGACAGGGTATACAGCCCCAGCATTTT. Looking up the rest from reference TRBV15 and TRBJ1-5 gives the full variable domain: DAMVIQNPRYQVTQFGKPVTLSCSQTLNHNVMYWYQQKSSQAPKLLFHYYDKDFNNEADTPDNFQSRRPNTSFCFLDIRSPGLGDTAMYLCATSSRQGIQPQHFGDGTRLSIL.

The V call is TRBV20-1, the J call TRBJ1-2; 8 nucleotides match TRBD1. V shed 5 bases and J 7 bases; nucleotides not matched to a gene: 6. Germline lookup yields CDR1 DFQATT and CDR2 SNEGSKA (reference sequence). The CDR3 is made up of 12 amino acids. CDR3 residues: CSASDRAFGYTF. The CDR3 nucleotides read TGCAGTGCTTCGGACAGGGCCTTTGGCTACACCTTC.

This clonotype was found a few times. The chain links TRBV4-1 to TRBJ1-1; D ambiguous. CDR1 is MGHRA, CDR2 YSYEKL, per germline. Trimming left V 1 base short and J 7 bases short, with 13 bases between. The CDR3 runs to 14 residues. For the CDR3, the DNA is TGCGCCAGCAGCCAAGTAGGAGGCGGGCGTGAAGCTTTCTTT. It codes for CASSQVGGGREAFF.

The sample holds a few counts of this clonotype. V usage is TRBV11-2 and J usage is TRBJ1-2, with D perhaps matching TRBD1 (5 bases). Trimming left V 5 bases short and J 2 bases short, with 15 bases between. The CDR3 consists of 15 residues. Germline values: CDR1 SGHAT, CDR2 FQNNGV. CDR3 DNA sequence: TGTGCCAGCAGCCCTAGACAGCGATCAAACTATGGCTACACCTTC. It is translated as CASSPRQRSNYGYTF. The full variable domain, rest sourced from reference TRBV11-2 and TRBJ1-2, is EAGVAQSPRYKIIEKRQSVAFWCNPISGHATLYWYQQILGQGPKLLIQFQNNGVVDDSQLPKDRFSAERLKGVDSTLKIQPAKLEDSAVYLCASSPRQRSNYGYTFGSGTRLTVV.

This chain uses TRBV28 with TRBJ1-4; the D gene is possibly TRBD1 (5 bases). The V end was cut by 4 bases, the J end by 13 bases, with 13 bases between. Germline V CDR1 and CDR2: MDHEN, SYDVKM. The CDR3 runs 12 residues. In DNA form, the CDR3 reads TGTGCCAGCAGTTCTGGGGGACGCGTACTGTTTTTT. Translating gives CASSSGGRVLFF.

V and J are TRBV7-2 and TRBJ2-7; 8 bases fit TRBD1. V was clipped by 5 bases and J by 3 bases; unmatched bases: 9. The V gene's germline CDR1 is SGHTA and CDR2 FQGNSA. The CDR3 totals 15 residues. This CDR3 is CASSPGTGLRYEQYV. The DNA of the CDR3 is TGTGCCAGCAGCCCCGGGACAGGTCTCCGCTACGAGCAGTACGTC.